This T cell receptor beta chain was sequenced for a study of T cell responses to AZD1222 COVID-19 vaccine. The study's findings and limits: Unmutated variant regions are reportedly the target of nearly half of TCRs that are spike-specific. Distributed over spike, vaccine-associated CD4 TCRs predominated at 160-218 and 743-854.

Repertoires were generated with immunoSEQ multiplex PCR, while TCRdb's copy carries only in-frame clones and drops some. The sample lists approximately 150,000 clones, 91% occurring once. Notes on this clone: Its specificity is unknown.

CDR3 length: 12 amino acids. Germline CDR1 SGHNT, CDR2 YYREEE (reference sequence). V lost 5 bases and J 6 bases, leaving 12 bases between the germline ends. The specimen was peripheral blood, collected 28 days after the second dose of the MenACWY control vaccine. The receptor's source is an adult who received the MenACWY meningococcal vaccine as a control. This chain joins TRBV5-4 and TRBJ2-7, with a tentative D call TRBD2 (6 bases). This chain's CDR3 is CASSSLAAEQYF. Written as DNA, the CDR3 is TGTGCCAGCAGTTCCTTAGCGGCCGAGCAGTACTTC.